Here is one T cell receptor (beta chain) with its context. Two negative PCRs, clearance, or symptom resolution characterized the recovered Cohort 3 donors. Sequenced by immunoSEQ multiplex PCR; TCRdb stores in-frame clones only, minus some. Altogether some 270,000 clones are present, over 85% being singletons, with the ten largest covering approximately 1.8%. The CDR3 totals 14 residues. Looked up from germline, CDR1 is KGHSH and CDR2 is LQKENI. V was trimmed by 4 bases and J by 4 bases, leaving 12 bases between them. This record comes from a study of blood T cell repertoires in COVID-19. Whole-study context: The cDNA or gDNA used as material had been derived from T cells, B-cell-depleted T cells, or PBMCs.

The sequenced material came from PBMCs or T cells enriched from blood (not recorded which). J is TRBJ2-3 and V is TRBV18; TRBD1 is a possible D gene (6 bases). This receptor was obtained from a woman in her sixties who had recovered from COVID-19. This chain's CDR3 is CASSRGLEADTQYF. The CDR3 region has the DNA TGTGCCAGCTCACGGGGGCTCGAAGCAGATACGCAGTATTTT.